Listed below are T cell receptor beta chains from one sample, sequenced in a study of CD8+CD57+ T cells in acquired aplastic anemia. MiXCR, run by TCRdb on the reads, gives a single entry per CDR3 protein. Of approximately 200,000 distinct CDR3 sequences listed, about 59% are singletons. Sequencing used sorted CD4+, CD8+, or CD8+CD57+ T cells (not recorded which) from PBMCs. The source is a human donor in good health. Both conserved end residues are part of each CDR3. Each record gives: J gene, V gene, CDR3 protein.

TRBJ2-7 TRBV7-2 CASSSQVSPHEQYF
TRBJ2-7 TRBV20-1 CSATHGSEYF
TRBJ1-1 TRBV10-3 CAISDRGRNTEAFF
TRBJ2-2 TRBV20-1 CSARDSEPGELFF
TRBJ2-7 TRBV7-9 CASSPVSDEQYF
TRBJ1-2 TRBV12-3/TRBV12-4 CASSLSRADYGYTF
TRBJ2-1 TRBV4-1 CASSQDSRSDEQFF
TRBJ2-7 TRBV9 CASSVEGQSSYEQYF
TRBJ2-7 TRBV20-1 CSANSVGAYEQYF
TRBJ1-1 TRBV24-1 CATSDQNRNTEAFF
TRBJ2-5 TRBV7-9 CASSLTGTRETQYF
TRBJ2-7 TRBV7-2 CASSLRDPEQYF
TRBJ2-2 TRBV19 CASRRGSTGELFF
TRBJ1-6 TRBV2 CASMVRQLYSPLHF
TRBJ2-7 TRBV10-2 CASSDQGYEQYF
TRBJ1-6 TRBV2 CASSRDNPKALHF
TRBJ2-7 TRBV25-1 CASRGTLRSSEQYF
TRBJ1-2 TRBV20-1 CSAVSGTGLGGYTF
TRBJ2-7 TRBV12-3/TRBV12-4 CASSFRAGTFTYEQYF
TRBJ1-2 TRBV7-2 CASSLQGYGYTF
TRBJ1-1 TRBV10-3 CAISLRGGNTEAFF
TRBJ1-1 TRBV2 CASNGHLNTEAFF
TRBJ2-7 TRBV24-1 CATSDSGTGAYEQYF
TRBJ1-2 TRBV19 CASSDRVDYGYTF
TRBJ1-5 TRBV19 CACSGQVRQPQHF
TRBJ2-1 TRBV7-2 CASSKTGESYNEQFF
TRBJ2-7 TRBV7-8 CASSLDLAGAYEQYF
TRBJ2-3 TRBV28 CASSARLARIGDTQYF
TRBJ2-1 TRBV12-3/TRBV12-4 CASSSRAYPPYNEQFF
TRBJ2-1 TRBV20-1 CSASVSGRFSYNEQFF
TRBJ1-1 TRBV7-9 CASSLSWVKAEAFF
TRBJ2-7 TRBV29-1 CSVESLEGSSYEQYF
TRBJ2-5 TRBV20-1 CSARNVDSQETQYF
TRBJ2-5 TRBV12-3/TRBV12-4 CASSFSGARTGDRETQYF
TRBJ1-1 TRBV19 CASRQGAPAFF
TRBJ2-1 TRBV13 CASSSGLAAQNEQFF
TRBJ2-7 TRBV29-1 CSAPRGESPYEQYF
TRBJ2-6 TRBV12-3/TRBV12-4 CASSERGAVGANVLTF
TRBJ2-7 TRBV7-2 CASSLAYGNEQYF
TRBJ1-1 TRBV6-2/TRBV6-3 CASSYGSDPAWTEAFF
TRBJ1-2 TRBV11-2 CASSLNEGTLDYTF
TRBJ1-2 TRBV7-9 CASSPADKNYGYTF
TRBJ1-4 TRBV29-1 CSVGEGAAEKLFF
TRBJ2-7 TRBV15 CTTNRDSRLDEQYF
TRBJ1-6 TRBV15 CATSRDLPLGTLNSPLHF
TRBJ2-1 TRBV20-1 CSAGYNEQFF
TRBJ2-1 TRBV15 CAVTGDSNEQFF
TRBJ2-5 TRBV7-6 CASSTLETQYF
TRBJ2-7 TRBV7-3 CASPGTSGGTYEQYF